The clone carrying this T cell receptor (beta chain) was picked up a small number of times. V lost 5 bases to trimming and J lost 1 base, with 12 bases between them. The CDR3 consists of 14 residues. From germline, CDR1 is SGHVS and CDR2 FNYEAQ. The data are from a study of blood T cells in healthy people across ages. Next came a second PCR, run for about 6 to 12 cycles, which used a sample-barcoded 5' primer along with a J-beta primer mix. TCRdb redid the calling of the 5' RACE reads with MiXCR, one entry per CDR3 protein. Of about a million distinct CDR3 sequences in the sample, roughly half were seen once.

The sequence derives from a woman aged 60 to 75 in good health. The sample taken for sequencing was blood. The chain combines TRBV7-6 with TRBJ2-7, with a tentative D call TRBD1 (6 bases). The CDR3 region is CASSPQQGSYEQYF. The CDR3 region has the DNA TGTGCCAGCAGCCCCCAACAGGGATCCTACGAGCAGTACTTC. The whole variable domain, filled in from reference TRBV7-6 and TRBJ2-7, reads GAGVSQSPRYKVTKRGQDVALRCDPISGHVSLYWYRQALGQGPEFLTYFNYEAQQDKSGLPNDRFSAERPEGSISTLTIQRTEQRDSAMYRCASSPQQGSYEQYFGPGTRLTVT.